This T cell receptor beta chain was profiled in a study of OX40 agonist ivuxolimab in advanced cancers. The overall study: Ivuxolimab is a fully human IgG2 antibody that activates OX40 (CD134). A diagnosis of hepatocellular carcinoma, melanoma, renal cell or head and neck cancer was present in dose-escalation patients.

Study findings and constraints: CD8+ T cells averaged more expanded clones than CD4+.

V lost 6 bases to trimming and J lost 6 bases; unmatched junction nucleotides: 4. This CDR3 spans 14 amino acids. Per the germline V gene, CDR1 is MNHNS and CDR2 is SASEGT. As regards this clone: The antigen remains undetermined.

The method was immunoSEQ multiplex PCR; TCRdb's version includes in-frame clones alone and lacks a portion of them. The sample has around 84,000 clones; around 90% are singletons. This material consisted of CD4+ or CD8+ T cells sorted from blood, taken in a trial of the OX40 agonist ivuxolimab. The J gene is TRBJ2-2, the V gene TRBV6-1, with TRBD1 identical over 10 bases. The receptor was isolated from an adult with an advanced solid tumor such as melanoma, head and neck, liver or kidney cancer. The CDR3 loop reads CASRGQGFPGELFF. For the CDR3, the DNA is TGTGCCAGCAGGGGACAGGGGTTTCCCGGGGAGCTGTTTTTT.